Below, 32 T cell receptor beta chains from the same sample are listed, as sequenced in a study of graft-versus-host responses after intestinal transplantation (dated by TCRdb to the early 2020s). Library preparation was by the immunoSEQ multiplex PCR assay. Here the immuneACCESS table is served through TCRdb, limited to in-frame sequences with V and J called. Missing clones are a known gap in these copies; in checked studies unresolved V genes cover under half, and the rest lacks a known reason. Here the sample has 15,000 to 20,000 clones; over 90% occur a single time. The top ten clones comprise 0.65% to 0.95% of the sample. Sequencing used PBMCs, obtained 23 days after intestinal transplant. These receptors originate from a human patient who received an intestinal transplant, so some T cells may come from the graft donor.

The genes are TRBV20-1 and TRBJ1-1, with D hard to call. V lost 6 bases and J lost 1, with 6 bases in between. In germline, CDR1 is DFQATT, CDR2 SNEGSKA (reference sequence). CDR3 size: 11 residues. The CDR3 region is CSARENTEAFF. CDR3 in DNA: TGCAGTGCGAGGGAGAACACTGAAGCTTTCTTT.

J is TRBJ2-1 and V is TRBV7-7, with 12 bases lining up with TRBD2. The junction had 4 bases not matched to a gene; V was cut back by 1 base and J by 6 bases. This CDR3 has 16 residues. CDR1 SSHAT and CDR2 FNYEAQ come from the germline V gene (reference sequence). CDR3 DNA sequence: TGTGCCAGCAGCTTAGGGGGACTAGCGGGTGGCAATGAGCAGTTCTTC. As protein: CASSLGGLAGGNEQFF. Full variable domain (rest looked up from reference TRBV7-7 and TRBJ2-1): GAGVSQSPRYKVTKRGQDVTLRCDPISSHATLYWYQQALGQGPEFLTYFNYEAQPDKSGLPSDRFSAERPEGSISTLTIQRTEQRDSAMYRCASSLGGLAGGNEQFFGPGTRLTVL.

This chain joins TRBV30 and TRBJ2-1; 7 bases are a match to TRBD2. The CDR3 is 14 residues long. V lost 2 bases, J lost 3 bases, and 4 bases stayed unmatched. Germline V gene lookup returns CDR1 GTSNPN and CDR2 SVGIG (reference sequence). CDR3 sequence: CAWSLRESYNEQFF. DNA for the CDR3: TGTGCCTGGAGTTTGCGGGAGAGCTACAATGAGCAGTTCTTC.

This CDR3 reads CASSLDLSGAADTGELFF. The CDR3 region has the DNA TGCGCCAGCAGCTTGGATTTGTCGGGGGCGGCGGACACCGGGGAGCTGTTTTTT. V and J are TRBV5-1 and TRBJ2-2; D is perhaps TRBD1 or TRBD2 (6 bases each). V was cut by 0 bases and J by 3 bases, with 18 bases left in between. Germline loops: CDR1 SGHRS, CDR2 YFSETQ. This CDR3 is 18 amino acids long.

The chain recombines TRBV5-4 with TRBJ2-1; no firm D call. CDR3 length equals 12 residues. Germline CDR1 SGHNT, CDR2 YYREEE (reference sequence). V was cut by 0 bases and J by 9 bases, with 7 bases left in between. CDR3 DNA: TGTGCCAGCAGCTTGGGGCTCGGTGAGCAGTTCTTC. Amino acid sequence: CASSLGLGEQFF. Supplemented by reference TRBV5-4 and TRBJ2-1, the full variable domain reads ETGVTQSPTHLIKTRGQQVTLRCSSQSGHNTVSWYQQALGQGPQFIFQYYREEENGRGNFPPRFSGLQFPNYSSELNVNALELDDSALYLCASSLGLGEQFFGPGTRLTVL.

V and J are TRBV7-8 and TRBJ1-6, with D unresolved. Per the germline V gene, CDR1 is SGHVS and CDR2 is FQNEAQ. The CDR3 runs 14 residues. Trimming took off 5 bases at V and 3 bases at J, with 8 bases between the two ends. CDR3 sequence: CASSEDRYNSPLHF. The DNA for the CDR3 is TGTGCCAGCAGCGAAGACCGCTATAATTCACCCCTCCACTTT.

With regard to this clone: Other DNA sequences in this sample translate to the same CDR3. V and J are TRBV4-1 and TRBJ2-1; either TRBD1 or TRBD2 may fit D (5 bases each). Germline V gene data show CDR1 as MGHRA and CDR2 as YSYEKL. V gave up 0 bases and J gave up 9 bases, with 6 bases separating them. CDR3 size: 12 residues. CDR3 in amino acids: CASSQDGGEQFF. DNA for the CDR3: TGCGCCAGCAGCCAAGATGGGGGTGAGCAGTTCTTC.

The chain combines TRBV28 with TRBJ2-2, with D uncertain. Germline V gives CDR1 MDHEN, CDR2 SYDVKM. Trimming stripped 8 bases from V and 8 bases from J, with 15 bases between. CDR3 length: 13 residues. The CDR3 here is CASGDLERGELFF. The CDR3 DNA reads TGTGCCAGCGGCGACCTCGAGAGGGGGGAGCTGTTTTTT.

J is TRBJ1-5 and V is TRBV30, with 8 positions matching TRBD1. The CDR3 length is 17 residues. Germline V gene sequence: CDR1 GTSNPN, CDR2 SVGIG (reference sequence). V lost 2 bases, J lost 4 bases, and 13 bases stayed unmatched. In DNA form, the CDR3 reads TGTGCCTGGAGTCACCGCACCGGACAGGGTAGAAATCAGCCCCAGCATTTT. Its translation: CAWSHRTGQGRNQPQHF.

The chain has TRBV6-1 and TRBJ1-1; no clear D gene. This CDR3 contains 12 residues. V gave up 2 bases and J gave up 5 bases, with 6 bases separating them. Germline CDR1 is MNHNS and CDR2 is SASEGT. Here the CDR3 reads CASSESWTEAFF. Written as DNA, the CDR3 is TGTGCCAGCAGTGAATCGTGGACTGAAGCTTTCTTT.

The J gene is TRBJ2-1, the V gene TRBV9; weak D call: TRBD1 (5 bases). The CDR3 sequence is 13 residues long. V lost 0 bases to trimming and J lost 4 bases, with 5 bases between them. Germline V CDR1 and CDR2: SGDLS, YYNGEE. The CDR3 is CASSVEGYNEQFF. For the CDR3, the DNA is TGTGCCAGCAGCGTAGAGGGGTACAATGAGCAGTTCTTC.

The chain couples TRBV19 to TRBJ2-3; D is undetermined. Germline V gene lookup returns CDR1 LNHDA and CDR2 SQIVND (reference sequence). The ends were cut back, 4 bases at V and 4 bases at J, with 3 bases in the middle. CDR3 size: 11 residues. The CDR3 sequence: CASSRADTQYF. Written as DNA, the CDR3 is TGTGCCAGTAGTAGAGCAGATACGCAGTATTTT.

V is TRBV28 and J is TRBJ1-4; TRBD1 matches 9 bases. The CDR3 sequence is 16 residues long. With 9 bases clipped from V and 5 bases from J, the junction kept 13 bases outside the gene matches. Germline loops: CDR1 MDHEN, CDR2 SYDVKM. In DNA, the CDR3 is TGTGCCAGTACCAAACAGGGGGCGATACTAAATGAAAAACTGTTTTTT. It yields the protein CASTKQGAILNEKLFF.

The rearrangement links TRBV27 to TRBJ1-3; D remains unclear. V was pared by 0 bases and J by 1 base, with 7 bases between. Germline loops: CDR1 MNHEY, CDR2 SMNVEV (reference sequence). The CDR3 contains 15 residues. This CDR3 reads CASSLSVGSGNTIYF. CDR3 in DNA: TGTGCCAGCAGTTTATCAGTGGGGTCTGGAAACACCATATATTTT.

This chain's CDR3 is CASSLEVATPHNEQFF. CDR3 in DNA: TGTGCCAGCAGCTTAGAGGTAGCGACGCCACACAATGAGCAGTTCTTC. This rearrangement joins TRBV11-2 to TRBJ2-1; a possible D gene is TRBD2 (5 bases). The CDR3 sequence is 16 residues long. CDR1 is SGHAT and CDR2 is FQNNGV in the germline V gene. V lost 0 bases and J 5 bases, leaving 14 bases between the germline ends.

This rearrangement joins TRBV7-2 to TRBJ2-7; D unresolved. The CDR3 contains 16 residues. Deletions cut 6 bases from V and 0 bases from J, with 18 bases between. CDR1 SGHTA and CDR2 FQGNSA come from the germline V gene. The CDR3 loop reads CASSFSWAKGSYEQYF. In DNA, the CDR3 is TGTGCCAGCAGTTTCTCCTGGGCTAAGGGCTCCTACGAGCAGTACTTC.

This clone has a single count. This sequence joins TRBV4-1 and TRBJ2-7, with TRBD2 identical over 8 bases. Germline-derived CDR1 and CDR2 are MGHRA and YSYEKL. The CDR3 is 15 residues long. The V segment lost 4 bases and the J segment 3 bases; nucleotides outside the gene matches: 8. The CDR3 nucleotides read TGCGCCAGCAGCCGAGAAGGGACTAGTTTCTACGAGCAGTACTTC. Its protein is CASSREGTSFYEQYF.

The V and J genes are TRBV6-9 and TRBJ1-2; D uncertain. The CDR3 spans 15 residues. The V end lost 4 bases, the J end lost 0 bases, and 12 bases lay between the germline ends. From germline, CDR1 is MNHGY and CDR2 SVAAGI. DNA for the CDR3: TGTGCCAGCAGTTGGGCCGAACAATCTAACTATGGCTACACCTTC. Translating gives CASSWAEQSNYGYTF.

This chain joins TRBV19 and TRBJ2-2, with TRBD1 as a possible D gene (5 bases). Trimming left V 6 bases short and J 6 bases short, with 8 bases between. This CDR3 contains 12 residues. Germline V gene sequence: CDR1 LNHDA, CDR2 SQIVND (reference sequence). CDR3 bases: TGTGCCAGTAGGACAGAAGCCGGGGAGCTGTTTTTT. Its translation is CASRTEAGELFF.

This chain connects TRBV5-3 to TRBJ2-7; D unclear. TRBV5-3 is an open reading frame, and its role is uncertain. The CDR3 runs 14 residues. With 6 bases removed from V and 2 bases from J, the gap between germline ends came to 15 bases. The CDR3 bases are TGTGCCAGAACCCGGAATGGCCGTACCTACGAGCAGTACTTC. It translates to CARTRNGRTYEQYF.

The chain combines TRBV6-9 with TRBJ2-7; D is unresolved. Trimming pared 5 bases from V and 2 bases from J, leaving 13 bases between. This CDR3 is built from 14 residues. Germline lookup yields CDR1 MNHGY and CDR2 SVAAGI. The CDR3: CASSPTQGTYEQYF. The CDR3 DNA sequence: TGTGCCAGCAGTCCTACACAAGGGACCTACGAGCAGTACTTC.

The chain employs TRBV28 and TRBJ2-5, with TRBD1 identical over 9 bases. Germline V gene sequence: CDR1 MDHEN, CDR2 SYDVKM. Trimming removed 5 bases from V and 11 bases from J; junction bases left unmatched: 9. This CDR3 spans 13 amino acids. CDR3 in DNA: TGTGCCAGCAGTACCGACAGGGGGGGGGAGCAGTACTTC. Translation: CASSTDRGGEQYF.

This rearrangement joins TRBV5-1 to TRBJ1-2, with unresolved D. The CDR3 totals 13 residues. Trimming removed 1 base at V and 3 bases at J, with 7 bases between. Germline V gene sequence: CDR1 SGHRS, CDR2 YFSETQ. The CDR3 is CASSLRLDYGYTF. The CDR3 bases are TGCGCCAGCAGCTTGAGGTTGGACTATGGCTACACCTTC. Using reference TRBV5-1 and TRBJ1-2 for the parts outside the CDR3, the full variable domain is KAGVTQTPRYLIKTRGQQVTLSCSPISGHRSVSWYQQTPGQGLQFLFEYFSETQRNKGNFPGRFSGRQFSNSRSEMNVSTLELGDSALYLCASSLRLDYGYTFGSGTRLTVV.

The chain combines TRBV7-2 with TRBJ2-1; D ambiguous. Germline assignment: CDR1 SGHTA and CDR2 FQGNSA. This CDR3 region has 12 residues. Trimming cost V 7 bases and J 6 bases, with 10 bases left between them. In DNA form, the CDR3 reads TGTGCCAGCACCCTTCTTACCAATGAGCAGTTCTTC. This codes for CASTLLTNEQFF. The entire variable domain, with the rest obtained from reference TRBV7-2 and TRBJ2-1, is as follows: GAGVSQSPSNKVTEKGKDVELRCDPISGHTALYWYRQSLGQGLEFLIYFQGNSAPDKSGLPSDRFSAERTGGSVSTLTIQRTQQEDSAVYLCASTLLTNEQFFGPGTRLTVL.

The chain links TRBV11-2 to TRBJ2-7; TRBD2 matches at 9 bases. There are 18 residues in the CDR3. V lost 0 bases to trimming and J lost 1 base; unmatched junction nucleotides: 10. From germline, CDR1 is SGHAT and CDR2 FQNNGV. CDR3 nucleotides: TGTGCCAGCAGCTTAGATCCCGGGTCGCTAGCGGGATCCTACGAGCAGTACTTC. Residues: CASSLDPGSLAGSYEQYF. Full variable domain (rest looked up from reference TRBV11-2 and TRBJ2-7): EAGVAQSPRYKIIEKRQSVAFWCNPISGHATLYWYQQILGQGPKLLIQFQNNGVVDDSQLPKDRFSAERLKGVDSTLKIQPAKLEDSAVYLCASSLDPGSLAGSYEQYFGPGTRLTVT.

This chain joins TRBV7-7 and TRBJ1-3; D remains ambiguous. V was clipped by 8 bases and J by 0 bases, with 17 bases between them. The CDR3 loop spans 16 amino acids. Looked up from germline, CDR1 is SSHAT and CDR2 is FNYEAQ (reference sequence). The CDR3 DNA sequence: TGTGCCAGCGCCCCGGGGAAGGGAAGCTCTGGAAACACCATATATTTT. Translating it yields CASAPGKGSSGNTIYF.

CDR3 nucleotide sequence: TGTGCCTATGGAGTGGGGGACAGACAAAACACCGGGGAGCTGTTTTTT. It specifies CAYGVGDRQNTGELFF. The chain has TRBV30 and TRBJ2-2; TRBD1 matches at 7 bases. Germline lookup yields CDR1 GTSNPN and CDR2 SVGIG (reference sequence). The CDR3 has 16 amino acids. Trimming took 7 bases from V and 2 from J; bases not matched to a gene: 13.

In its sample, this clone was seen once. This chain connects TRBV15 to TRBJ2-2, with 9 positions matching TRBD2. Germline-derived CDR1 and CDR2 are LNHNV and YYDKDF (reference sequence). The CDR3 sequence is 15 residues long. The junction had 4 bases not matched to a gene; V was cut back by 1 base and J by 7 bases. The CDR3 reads CATSRAREGRGELFF. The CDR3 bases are TGTGCCACCAGCAGAGCGCGGGAGGGCCGCGGGGAGCTGTTTTTT.

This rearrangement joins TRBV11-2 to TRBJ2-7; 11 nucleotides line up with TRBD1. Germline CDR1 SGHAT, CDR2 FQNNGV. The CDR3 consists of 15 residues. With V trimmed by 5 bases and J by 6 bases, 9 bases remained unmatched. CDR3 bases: TGTGCCAGCAGCGCCTCCGGGACAGGGGGTAGCGAGCAGTACTTC. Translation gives CASSASGTGGSEQYF.

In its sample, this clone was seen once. CDR3 nucleotide sequence: TGTGCCAGCAGTTTAAGACTAGCGGGAAACTTTGGGCAGTTCTTC. It translates to CASSLRLAGNFGQFF. The chain carries TRBV6-6 and TRBJ2-1, with 11 bases matching TRBD2. CDR1 and CDR2 from the germline V gene are MNHNY and SVGAGI (reference sequence). The CDR3 extends over 15 amino acids. The J segment lost 12 bases and the V segment lost 4 bases, leaving 11 bases of the junction unmatched.

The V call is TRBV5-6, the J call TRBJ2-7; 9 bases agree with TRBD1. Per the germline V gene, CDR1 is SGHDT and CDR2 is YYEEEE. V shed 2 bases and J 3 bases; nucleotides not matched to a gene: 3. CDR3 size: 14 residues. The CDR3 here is CASSFRDRVYEQYF. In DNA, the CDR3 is TGTGCCAGCAGCTTCCGGGACAGGGTCTACGAGCAGTACTTC. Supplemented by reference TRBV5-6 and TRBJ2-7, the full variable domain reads DAGVTQSPTHLIKTRGQQVTLRCSPKSGHDTVSWYQQALGQGPQFIFQYYEEEERQRGNFPDRFSGHQFPNYSSELNVNALLLGDSALYLCASSFRDRVYEQYFGPGTRLTVT.

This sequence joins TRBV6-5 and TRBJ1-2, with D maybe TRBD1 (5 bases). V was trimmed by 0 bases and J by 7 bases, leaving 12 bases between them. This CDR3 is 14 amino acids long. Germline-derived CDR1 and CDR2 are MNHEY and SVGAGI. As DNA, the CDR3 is TGTGCCAGCAGTTACTCGAGGGGTGGTTCTGGCTACACCTTC. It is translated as CASSYSRGGSGYTF.